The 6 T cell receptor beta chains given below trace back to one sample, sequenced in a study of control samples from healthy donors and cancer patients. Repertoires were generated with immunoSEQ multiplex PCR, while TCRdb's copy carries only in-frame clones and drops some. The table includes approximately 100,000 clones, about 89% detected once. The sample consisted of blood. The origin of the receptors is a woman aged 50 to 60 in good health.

CDR3 in amino acids: CASSDLPGSYNEQFF. CDR3 nucleotides: TGTGCCAGCAGCGACCTGCCGGGCAGCTACAATGAGCAGTTCTTC. This chain uses TRBV13 with TRBJ2-1; D uncertain. The CDR3 spans 15 residues. V was shortened by 5 bases and J by 3 bases, with 14 bases between the two germline ends. The germline CDR1 and CDR2 sequences are PRHDT and FYEKMQ (reference sequence).

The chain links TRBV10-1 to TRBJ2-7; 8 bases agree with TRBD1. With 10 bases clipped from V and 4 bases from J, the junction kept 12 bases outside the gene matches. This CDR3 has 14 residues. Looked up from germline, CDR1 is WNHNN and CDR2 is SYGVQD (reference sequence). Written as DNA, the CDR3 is TGCGCCATCACCAGGGGGCGCCCCACGTACGAGCAGTACGTC. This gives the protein CAITRGRPTYEQYV.

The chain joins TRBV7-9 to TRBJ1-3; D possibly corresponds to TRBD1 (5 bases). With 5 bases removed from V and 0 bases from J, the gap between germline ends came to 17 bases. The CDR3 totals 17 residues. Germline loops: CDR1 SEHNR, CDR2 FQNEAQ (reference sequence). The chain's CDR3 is CASSPRHDSRSGNTIYF. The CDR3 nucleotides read TGTGCCAGCAGCCCGAGGCATGACAGTCGCTCTGGAAACACCATATATTTT.

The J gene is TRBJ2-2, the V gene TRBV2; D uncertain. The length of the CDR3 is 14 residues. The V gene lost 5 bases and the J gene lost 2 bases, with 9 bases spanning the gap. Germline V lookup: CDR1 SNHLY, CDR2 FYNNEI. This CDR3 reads CASSYGLNTGELFF. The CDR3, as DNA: TGTGCCAGCAGTTACGGGCTAAACACCGGGGAGCTGTTTTTT.

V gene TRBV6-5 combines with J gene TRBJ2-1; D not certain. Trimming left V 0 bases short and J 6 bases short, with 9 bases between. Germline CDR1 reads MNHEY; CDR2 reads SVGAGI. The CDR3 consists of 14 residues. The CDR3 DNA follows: TGTGCCAGCAGTTACTCGAGGACGGTCAATGAGCAGTTCTTC. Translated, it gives CASSYSRTVNEQFF.

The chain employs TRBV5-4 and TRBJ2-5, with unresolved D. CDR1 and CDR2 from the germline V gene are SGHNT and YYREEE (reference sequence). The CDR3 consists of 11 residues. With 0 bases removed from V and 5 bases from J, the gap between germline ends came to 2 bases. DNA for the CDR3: TGTGCCAGCAGCTTGGCGGAGACCCAGTACTTC. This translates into CASSLAETQYF.